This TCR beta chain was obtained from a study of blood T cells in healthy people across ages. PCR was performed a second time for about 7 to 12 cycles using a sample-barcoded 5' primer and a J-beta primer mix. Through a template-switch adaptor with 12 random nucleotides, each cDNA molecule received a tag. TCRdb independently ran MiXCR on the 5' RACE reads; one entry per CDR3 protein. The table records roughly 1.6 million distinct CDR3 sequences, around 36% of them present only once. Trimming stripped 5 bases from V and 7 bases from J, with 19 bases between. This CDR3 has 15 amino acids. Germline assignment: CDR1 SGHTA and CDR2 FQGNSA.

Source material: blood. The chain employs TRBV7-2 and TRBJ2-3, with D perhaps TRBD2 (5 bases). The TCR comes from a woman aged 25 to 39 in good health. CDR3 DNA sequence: TGTGCCAGCAGCCGCGCTAGCCCCCCACAGCATACGCAGTATTTT. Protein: CASSRASPPQHTQYF.